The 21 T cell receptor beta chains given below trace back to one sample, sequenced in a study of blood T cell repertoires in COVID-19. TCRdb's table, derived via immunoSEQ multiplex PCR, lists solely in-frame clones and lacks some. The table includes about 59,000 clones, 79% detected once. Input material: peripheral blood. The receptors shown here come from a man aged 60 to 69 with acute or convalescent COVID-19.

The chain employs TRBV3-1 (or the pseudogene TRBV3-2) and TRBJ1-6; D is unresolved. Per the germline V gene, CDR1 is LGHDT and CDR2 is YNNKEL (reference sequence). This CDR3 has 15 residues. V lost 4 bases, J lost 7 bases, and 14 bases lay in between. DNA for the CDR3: TGTGCCAGCAGCCCTGAGGGATCTGTGAATTCACCCCTCCACTTT. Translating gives CASSPEGSVNSPLHF.

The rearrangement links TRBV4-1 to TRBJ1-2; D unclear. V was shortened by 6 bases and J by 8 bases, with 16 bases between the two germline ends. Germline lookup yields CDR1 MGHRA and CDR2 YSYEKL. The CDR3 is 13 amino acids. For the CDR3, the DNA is TGCGCCAGCAGTCCTGCGGGAGGGTACGGCTACACCTTC. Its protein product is CASSPAGGYGYTF.

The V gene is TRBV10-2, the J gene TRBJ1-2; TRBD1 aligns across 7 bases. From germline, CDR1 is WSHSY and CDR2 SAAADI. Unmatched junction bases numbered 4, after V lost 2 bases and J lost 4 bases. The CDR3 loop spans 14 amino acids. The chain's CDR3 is CASSERGQTYGYTF. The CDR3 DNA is TGCGCCAGCAGTGAGAGGGGGCAGACCTATGGCTACACCTTC.

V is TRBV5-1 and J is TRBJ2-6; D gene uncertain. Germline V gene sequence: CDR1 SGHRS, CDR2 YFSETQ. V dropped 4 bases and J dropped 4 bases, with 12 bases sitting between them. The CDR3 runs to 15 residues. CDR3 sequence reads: CASSPSLGGANVLTF. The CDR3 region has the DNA TGCGCCAGCAGCCCATCCTTGGGCGGGGCCAACGTCCTGACTTTC.

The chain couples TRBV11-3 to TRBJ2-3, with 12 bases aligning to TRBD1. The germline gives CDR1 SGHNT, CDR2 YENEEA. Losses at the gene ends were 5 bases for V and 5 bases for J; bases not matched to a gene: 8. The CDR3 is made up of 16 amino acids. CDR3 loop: CASSQRDRGLEDTQYF. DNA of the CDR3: TGTGCCAGCAGCCAGAGGGACAGGGGGCTCGAAGATACGCAGTATTTT.

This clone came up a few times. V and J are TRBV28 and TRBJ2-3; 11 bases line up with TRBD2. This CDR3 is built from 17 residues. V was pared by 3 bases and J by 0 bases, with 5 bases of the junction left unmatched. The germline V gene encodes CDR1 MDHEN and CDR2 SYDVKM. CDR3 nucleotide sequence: TGTGCCAGCAGTTTCCCACTAGCGGGAGCTAGCACAGATACGCAGTATTTT. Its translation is CASSFPLAGASTDTQYF.

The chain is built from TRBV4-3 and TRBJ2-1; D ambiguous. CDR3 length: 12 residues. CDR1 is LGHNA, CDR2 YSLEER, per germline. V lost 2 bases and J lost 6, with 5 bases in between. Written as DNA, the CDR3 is TGCGCCAGCAGCCAACCACTCAATGAGCAGTTCTTC. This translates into CASSQPLNEQFF.

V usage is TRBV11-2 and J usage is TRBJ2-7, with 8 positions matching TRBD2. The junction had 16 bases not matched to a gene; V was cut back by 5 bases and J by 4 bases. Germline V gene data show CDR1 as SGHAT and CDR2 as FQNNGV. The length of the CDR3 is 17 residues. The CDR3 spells CASSTRGGSGAPYEQYF. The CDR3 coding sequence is TGTGCCAGCAGCACTAGGGGGGGTAGCGGGGCCCCATACGAGCAGTACTTC.

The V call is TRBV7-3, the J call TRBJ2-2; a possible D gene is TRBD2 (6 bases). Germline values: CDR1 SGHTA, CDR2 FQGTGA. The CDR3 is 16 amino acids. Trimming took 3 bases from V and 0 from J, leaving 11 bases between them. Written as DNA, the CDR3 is TGTGCCAGCAGCTTTAACGGGGGAGCGAACACCGGGGAGCTGTTTTTT. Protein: CASSFNGGANTGELFF.

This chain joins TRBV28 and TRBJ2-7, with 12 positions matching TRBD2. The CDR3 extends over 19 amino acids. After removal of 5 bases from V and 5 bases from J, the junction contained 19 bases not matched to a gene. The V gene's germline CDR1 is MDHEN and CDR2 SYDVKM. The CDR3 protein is CASSHPSPTSGGLMDEQYF. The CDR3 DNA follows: TGTGCCAGCAGTCATCCCTCCCCGACTAGCGGGGGTCTGATGGACGAGCAGTACTTC. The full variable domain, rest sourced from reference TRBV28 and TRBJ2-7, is DVKVTQSSRYLVKRTGEKVFLECVQDMDHENMFWYRQDPGLGLRLIYFSYDVKMKEKGDIPEGYSVSREKKERFSLILESASTNQTSMYLCASSHPSPTSGGLMDEQYFGPGTRLTVT.

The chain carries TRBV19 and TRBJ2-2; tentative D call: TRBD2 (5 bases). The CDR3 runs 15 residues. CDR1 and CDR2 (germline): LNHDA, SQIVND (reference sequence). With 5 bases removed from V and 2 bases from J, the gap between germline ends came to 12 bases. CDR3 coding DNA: TGTGCCAGTAGTCCCCGGGGTTTCAACACCGGGGAGCTGTTTTTT. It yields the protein CASSPRGFNTGELFF.

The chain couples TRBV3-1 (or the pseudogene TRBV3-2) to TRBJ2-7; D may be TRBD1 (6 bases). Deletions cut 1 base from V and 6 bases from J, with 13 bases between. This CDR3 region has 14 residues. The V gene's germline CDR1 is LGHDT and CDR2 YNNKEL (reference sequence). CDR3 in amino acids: CASSQAGVGSEQYF. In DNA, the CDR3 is TGTGCCAGCAGCCAAGCAGGGGTGGGCTCCGAGCAGTACTTC.

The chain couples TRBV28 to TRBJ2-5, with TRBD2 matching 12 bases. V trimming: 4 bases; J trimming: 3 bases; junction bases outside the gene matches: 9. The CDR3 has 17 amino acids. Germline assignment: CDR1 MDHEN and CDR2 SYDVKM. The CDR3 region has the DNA TGTGCCAGCAGTTCATCCCTCCTAGCGGGAGGGGAAGAGACCCAGTACTTC. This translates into CASSSSLLAGGEETQYF.

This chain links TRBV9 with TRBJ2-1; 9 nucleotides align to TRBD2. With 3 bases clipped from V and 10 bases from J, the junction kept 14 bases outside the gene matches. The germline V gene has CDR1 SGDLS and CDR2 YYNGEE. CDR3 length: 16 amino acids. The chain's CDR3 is CASSAETSGQGGEQFF. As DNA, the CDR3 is TGTGCCAGCAGCGCCGAGACTAGCGGCCAGGGCGGGGAGCAGTTCTTC.

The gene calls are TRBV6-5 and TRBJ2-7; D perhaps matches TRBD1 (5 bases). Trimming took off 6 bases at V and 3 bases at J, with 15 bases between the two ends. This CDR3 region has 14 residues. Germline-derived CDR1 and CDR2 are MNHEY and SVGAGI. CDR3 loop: CASSTSLTDYEQYF. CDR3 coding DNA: TGTGCCAGCAGCACTTCGCTGACAGACTACGAGCAGTACTTC.

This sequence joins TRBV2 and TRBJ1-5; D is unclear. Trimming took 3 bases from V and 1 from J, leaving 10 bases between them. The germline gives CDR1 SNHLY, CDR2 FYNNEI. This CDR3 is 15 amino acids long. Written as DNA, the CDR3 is TGTGCCAGCAGTGAGCTAAGAGGGAGCAATCAGCCCCAGCATTTT. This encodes CASSELRGSNQPQHF. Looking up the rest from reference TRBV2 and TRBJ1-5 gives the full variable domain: EPEVTQTPSHQVTQMGQEVILRCVPISNHLYFYWYRQILGQKVEFLVSFYNNEISEKSEIFDDQFSVERPDGSNFTLKIRSTKLEDSAMYFCASSELRGSNQPQHFGDGTRLSIL.

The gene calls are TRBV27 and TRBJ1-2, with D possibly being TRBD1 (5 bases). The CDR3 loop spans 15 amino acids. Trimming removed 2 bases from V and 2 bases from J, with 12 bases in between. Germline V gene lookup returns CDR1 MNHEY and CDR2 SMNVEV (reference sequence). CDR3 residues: CASSLRAGPNYGYTF. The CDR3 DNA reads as TGTGCCAGCAGTTTACGGGCGGGGCCCAACTATGGCTACACCTTC.

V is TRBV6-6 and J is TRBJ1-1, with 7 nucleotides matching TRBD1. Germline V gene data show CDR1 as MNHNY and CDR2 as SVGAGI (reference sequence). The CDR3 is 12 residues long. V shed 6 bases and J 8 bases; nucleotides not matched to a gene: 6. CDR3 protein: CASRPPGQEAFF. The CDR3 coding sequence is TGTGCCAGCAGGCCCCCGGGACAGGAAGCTTTCTTT.

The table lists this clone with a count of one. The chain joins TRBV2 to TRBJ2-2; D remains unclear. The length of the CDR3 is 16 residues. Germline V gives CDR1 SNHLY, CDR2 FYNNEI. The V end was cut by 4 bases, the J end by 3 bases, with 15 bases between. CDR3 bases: TGTGCCAGCAGTGGTACTGGGCCCCCGGACACCGGGGAGCTGTTTTTT. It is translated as CASSGTGPPDTGELFF.

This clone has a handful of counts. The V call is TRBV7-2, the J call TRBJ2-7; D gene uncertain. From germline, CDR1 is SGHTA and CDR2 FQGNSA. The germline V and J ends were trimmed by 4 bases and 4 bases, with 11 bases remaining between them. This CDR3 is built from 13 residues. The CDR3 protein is CASSSPQIYEQYF. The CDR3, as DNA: TGTGCCAGCAGCTCACCCCAGATATACGAGCAGTACTTC.

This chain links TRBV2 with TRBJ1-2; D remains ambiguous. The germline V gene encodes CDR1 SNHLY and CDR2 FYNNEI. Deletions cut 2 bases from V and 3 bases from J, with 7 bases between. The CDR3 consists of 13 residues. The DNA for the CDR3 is TGTGCCAGCAGTGAAAACACAGACTATGGCTACACCTTC. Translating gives CASSENTDYGYTF.